Listed here is a single T cell receptor beta chain. What it binds is unknown. TCRdb re-analysed the RT-PCR reads in MiXCR, keeping a single row per CDR3 protein. Of roughly 500,000 distinct CDR3 sequences listed, approximately 15% are singletons. Germline loops: CDR1 LGHNA, CDR2 YNFKEQ. V lost 5 bases, J lost 0 bases, and 9 bases stayed unmatched. The CDR3 loop spans 17 amino acids. These data originate in a study of response to subunit inactivated influenza vaccine. Overall study findings and caveats: The authors offered the suggestion that each seasonal influenza vaccination recruits few new T cells.

Sequences were derived from CD4+ T cells sorted from PBMCs, sampled 23 months after vaccination. The rearrangement uses TRBV4-2 and TRBJ2-3; 9 bases are shared with TRBD1. The clonotype originates from a man between 45 and 75 years old who received an inactivated influenza vaccine. CDR3 region: CASSKGQGPLSTDTQYF. CDR3 nucleotide sequence: TGTGCCAGCAGCAAAGGACAGGGGCCCCTTAGCACAGATACGCAGTATTTT.